This TCR beta chain was captured in a study of blood T cell repertoires in COVID-19. Study-wide background: Sources were T cells, B-cell-depleted T cells, or PBMCs; the material itself was cDNA or gDNA.

Trimming took 8 bases from V and 2 from J, leaving 21 bases between them. Germline values: CDR1 SQVTM, CDR2 ANQGSEA. The CDR3 sequence is 15 residues long. Method: immunoSEQ multiplex PCR; TCRdb's copy keeps in-frame clones and lacks some. The sample carries about 250,000 clones, approximately 82% recorded once. This clonotype originated in a man aged 40-49 years with active or convalescent COVID-19. The sample was peripheral blood. V gene TRBV29-1 combines with J gene TRBJ1-2; TRBD1 is a possible D gene (6 bases). CDR3 sequence reads: CSPAPNREGNYGYTF. DNA of the CDR3: TGCAGCCCTGCCCCAAACAGGGAAGGGAACTATGGCTACACCTTC.